This entry features one T cell receptor beta chain sequence. As handled by the study authors: By means of reference gene primer amplification, nucleated cell counts were estimated. Produced via immunoSEQ multiplex PCR; TCRdb's table is partial and in-frame only. Clone size and the V and J calls come from that table; the DNA yielded D and trimming. The sample has 160,000 or so clones; approximately 95% are singletons. The CDR3 spans 16 residues. V was clipped by 2 bases and J by 1 base, with 11 bases between them. Germline V gene data show CDR1 as SGHVS and CDR2 as FQNEAQ. The data were obtained in a study of blood T cell repertoires in COVID-19. Across the whole study: Sites in the United States, Italy and Spain provided acute and convalescent COVID-19 samples. Sample material is recorded as cDNA or gDNA derived from T cells, B-cell-depleted T cells, or PBMCs.

Seattle participants joined during active infection and were tracked over time. The sequence was collected from a woman in her fifties or sixties with COVID-19, enrolled during active disease. The J gene is TRBJ2-2, the V gene TRBV7-8, with D maybe TRBD1 (6 bases). The sample comprised peripheral blood. CDR3 DNA sequence: TGTGCCAGCAGCTTAACCGGGACACTGAACACCGGGGAGCTGTTTTTT. It yields the protein CASSLTGTLNTGELFF.